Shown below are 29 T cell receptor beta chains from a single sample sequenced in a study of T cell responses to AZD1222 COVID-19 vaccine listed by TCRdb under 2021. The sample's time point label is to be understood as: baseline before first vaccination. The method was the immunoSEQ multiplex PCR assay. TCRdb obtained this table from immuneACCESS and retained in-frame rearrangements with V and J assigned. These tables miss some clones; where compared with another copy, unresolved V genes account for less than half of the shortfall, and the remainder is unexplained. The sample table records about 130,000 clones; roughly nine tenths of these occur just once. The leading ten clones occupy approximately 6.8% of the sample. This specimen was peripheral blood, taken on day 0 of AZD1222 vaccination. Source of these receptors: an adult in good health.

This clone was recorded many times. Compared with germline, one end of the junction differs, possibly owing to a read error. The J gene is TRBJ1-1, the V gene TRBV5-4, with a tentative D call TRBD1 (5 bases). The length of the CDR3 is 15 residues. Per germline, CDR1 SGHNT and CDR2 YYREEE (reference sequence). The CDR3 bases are TGTGCCAGCAGCTGGGGATTACCGGGACCCACTGGAGCTTTCTTT. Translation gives CASSWGLPGPTGAFF.

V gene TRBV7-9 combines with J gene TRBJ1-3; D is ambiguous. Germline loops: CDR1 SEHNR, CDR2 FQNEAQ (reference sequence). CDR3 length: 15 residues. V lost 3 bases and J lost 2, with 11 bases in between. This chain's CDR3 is CASSFREGAGNTIYF. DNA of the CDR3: TGTGCCAGCAGCTTTCGGGAGGGAGCTGGAAACACCATATATTTT.

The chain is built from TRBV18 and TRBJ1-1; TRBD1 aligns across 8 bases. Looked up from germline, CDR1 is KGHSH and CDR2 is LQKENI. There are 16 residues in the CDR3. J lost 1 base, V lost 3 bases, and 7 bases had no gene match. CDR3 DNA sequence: TGTGCCAGCTCACCTAATCGGGACAGGTCGAACACTGAAGCTTTCTTT. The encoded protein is CASSPNRDRSNTEAFF.

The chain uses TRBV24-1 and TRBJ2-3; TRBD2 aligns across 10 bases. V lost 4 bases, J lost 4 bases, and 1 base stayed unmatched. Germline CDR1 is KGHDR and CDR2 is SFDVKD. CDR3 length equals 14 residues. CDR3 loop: CATSEAGGPDTQYF. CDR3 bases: TGTGCCACCAGTGAAGCGGGGGGGCCAGATACGCAGTATTTT.

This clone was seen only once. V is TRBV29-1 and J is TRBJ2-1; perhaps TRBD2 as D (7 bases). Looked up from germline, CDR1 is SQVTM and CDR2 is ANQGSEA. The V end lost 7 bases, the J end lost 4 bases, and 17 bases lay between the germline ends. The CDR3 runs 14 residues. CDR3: CSAPPGGPYNEQFF. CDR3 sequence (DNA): TGCAGCGCACCCCCCGGGGGGCCTTACAATGAGCAGTTCTTC.

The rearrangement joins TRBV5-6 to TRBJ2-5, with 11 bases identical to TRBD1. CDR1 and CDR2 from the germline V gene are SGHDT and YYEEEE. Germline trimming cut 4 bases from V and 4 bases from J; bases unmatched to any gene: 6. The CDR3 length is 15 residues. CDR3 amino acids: CASSRDRGLRETQYF. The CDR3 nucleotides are TGTGCCAGCAGCCGGGACAGGGGGTTAAGAGAGACCCAGTACTTC.

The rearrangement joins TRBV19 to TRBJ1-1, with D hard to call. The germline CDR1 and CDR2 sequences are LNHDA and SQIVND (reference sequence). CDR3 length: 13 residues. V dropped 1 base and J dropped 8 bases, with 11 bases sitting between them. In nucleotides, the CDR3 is TGTGCCAGTAGTATAGTCGCCAGCGCGGAAGCTTTCTTT. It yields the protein CASSIVASAEAFF.

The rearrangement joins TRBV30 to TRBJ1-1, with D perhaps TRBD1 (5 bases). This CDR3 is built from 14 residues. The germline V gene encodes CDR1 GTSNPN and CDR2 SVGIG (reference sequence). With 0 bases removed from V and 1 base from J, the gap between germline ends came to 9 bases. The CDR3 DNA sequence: TGTGCCTGGAGTGTAGAGAGGGGGAACACTGAAGCTTTCTTT. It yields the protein CAWSVERGNTEAFF.

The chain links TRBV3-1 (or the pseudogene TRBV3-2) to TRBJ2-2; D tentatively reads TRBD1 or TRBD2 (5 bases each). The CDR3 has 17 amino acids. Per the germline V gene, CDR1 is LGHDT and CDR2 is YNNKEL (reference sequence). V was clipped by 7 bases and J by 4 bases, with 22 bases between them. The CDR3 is CASTRDGQAGGTGELFF. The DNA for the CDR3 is TGTGCCAGCACCCGGGACGGCCAAGCTGGGGGCACCGGGGAGCTGTTTTTT.

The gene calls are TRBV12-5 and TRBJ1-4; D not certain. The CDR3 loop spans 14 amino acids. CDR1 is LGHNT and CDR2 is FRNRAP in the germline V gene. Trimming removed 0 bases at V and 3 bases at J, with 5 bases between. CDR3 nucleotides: TGTGCTAGTGGTTTGGTTACCTCTAATGAAAAACTGTTTTTT. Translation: CASGLVTSNEKLFF.

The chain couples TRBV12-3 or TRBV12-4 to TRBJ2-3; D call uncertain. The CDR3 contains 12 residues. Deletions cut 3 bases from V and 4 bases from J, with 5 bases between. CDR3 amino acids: CASSFTPDTQYF. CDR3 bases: TGTGCCAGCAGTTTCACCCCAGATACGCAGTATTTT.

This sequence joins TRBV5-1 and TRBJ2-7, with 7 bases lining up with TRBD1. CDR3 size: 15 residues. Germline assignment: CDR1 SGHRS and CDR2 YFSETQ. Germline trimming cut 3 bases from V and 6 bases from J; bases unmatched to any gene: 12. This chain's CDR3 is CASSSGTALPIEQYF. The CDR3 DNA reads TGCGCCAGCAGCTCAGGGACAGCCCTCCCCATCGAGCAGTACTTC.

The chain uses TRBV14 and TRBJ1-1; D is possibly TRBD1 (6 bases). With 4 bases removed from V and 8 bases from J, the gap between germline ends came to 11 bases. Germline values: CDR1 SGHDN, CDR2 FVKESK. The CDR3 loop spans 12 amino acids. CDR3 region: CASSPNRAEAFF. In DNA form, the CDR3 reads TGTGCCAGCAGCCCTAACAGGGCCGAAGCTTTCTTT.

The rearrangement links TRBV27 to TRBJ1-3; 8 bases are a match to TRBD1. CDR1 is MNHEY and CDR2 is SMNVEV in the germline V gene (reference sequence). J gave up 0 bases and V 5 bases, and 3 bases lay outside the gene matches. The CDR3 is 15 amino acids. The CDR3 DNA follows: TGTGCCAGCAGTCCCGACAGGGGCTCTGGAAACACCATATATTTT. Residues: CASSPDRGSGNTIYF.

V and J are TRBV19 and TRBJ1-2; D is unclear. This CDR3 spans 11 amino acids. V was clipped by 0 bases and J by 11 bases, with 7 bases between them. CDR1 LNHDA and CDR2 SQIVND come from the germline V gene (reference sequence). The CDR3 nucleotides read TGTGCCAGTAGTATAGATGGACTATACACCTTC. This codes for CASSIDGLYTF.

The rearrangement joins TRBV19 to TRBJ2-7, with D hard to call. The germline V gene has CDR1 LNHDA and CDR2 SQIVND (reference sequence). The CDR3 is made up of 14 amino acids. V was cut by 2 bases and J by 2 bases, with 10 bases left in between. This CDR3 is CASSIQGIPYEQYF. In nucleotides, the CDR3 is TGTGCCAGTAGTATACAAGGGATCCCCTACGAGCAGTACTTC.

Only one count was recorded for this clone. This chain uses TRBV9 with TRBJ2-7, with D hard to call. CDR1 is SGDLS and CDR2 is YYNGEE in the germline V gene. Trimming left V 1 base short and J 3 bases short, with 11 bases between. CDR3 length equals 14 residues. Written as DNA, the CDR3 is TGTGCCAGCAGCGTAACCGAACAGAGCTACGAGCAGTACTTC. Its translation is CASSVTEQSYEQYF.

The CDR3 loop is CASSLGGQSNNYGYTF. Written as DNA, the CDR3 is TGCGCCAGCAGCTTGGGGGGACAGTCCAATAACTATGGCTACACCTTC. The gene calls are TRBV5-1 and TRBJ1-2, with TRBD1 identical over 7 bases. J was trimmed by 1 base and V by 0 bases; bases with no gene match: 6. Germline CDR1 and CDR2: SGHRS and YFSETQ. CDR3 length: 16 residues.

CDR3 in DNA: TGTGCCTGGAGTGTTTTAGATTTCACTGAAGCTTTCTTT. It encodes CAWSVLDFTEAFF. The V gene is TRBV30, the J gene TRBJ1-1; D unclear. The germline V gene has CDR1 GTSNPN and CDR2 SVGIG (reference sequence). The CDR3 totals 13 residues. The V end lost 0 bases, the J end lost 4 bases, and 9 bases lay between the germline ends. Filled out from reference TRBV30 and TRBJ1-1, the complete variable domain reads SQTIHQWPATLVQPVGSPLSLECTVEGTSNPNLYWYRQAAGRGLQLLFYSVGIGQISSEVPQNLSASRPQDRQFILSSKKLLLSDSGFYLCAWSVLDFTEAFFGQGTRLTVV.

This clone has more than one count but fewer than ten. CDR3 loop: CASSALLGIRQETQYF. The CDR3 DNA sequence: TGTGCCAGCAGCGCTCTACTAGGGATTAGACAAGAGACCCAGTACTTC. V usage is TRBV7-9 and J usage is TRBJ2-5; D is perhaps TRBD2 (5 bases). The CDR3 has 16 residues. V was cut by 5 bases and J by 2 bases, with 18 bases left in between. From germline, CDR1 is SEHNR and CDR2 FQNEAQ (reference sequence).

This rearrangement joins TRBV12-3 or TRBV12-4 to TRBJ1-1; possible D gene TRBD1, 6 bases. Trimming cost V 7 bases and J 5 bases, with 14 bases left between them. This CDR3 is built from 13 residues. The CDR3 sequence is CASTQGVWTEAFF. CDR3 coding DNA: TGTGCCAGCACACAGGGAGTGTGGACTGAAGCTTTCTTT.

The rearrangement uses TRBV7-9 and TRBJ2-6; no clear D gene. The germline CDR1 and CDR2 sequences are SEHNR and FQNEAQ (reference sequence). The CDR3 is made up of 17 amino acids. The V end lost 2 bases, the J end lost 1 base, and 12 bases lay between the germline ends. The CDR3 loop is CASSLRAALSGANVLTF. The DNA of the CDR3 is TGTGCCAGCAGCTTAAGGGCCGCCCTTTCTGGGGCCAACGTCCTGACTTTC.

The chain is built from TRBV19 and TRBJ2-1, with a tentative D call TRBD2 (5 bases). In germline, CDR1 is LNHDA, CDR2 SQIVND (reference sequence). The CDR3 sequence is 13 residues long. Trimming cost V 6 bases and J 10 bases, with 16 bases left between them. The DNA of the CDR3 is TGTGCCAGTAGGGAGCGGTCGGCTTGGGAGCAGTTCTTC. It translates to CASRERSAWEQFF. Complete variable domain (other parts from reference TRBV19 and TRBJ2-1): DGGITQSPKYLFRKEGQNVTLSCEQNLNHDAMYWYRQDPGQGLRLIYYSQIVNDFQKGDIAEGYSVSREKKESFPLTVTSAQKNPTAFYLCASRERSAWEQFFGPGTRLTVL.

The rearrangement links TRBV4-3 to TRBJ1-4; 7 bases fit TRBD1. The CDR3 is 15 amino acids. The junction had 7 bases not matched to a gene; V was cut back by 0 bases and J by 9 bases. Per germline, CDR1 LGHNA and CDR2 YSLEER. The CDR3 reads CASSQDRQGRQKLFF. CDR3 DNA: TGCGCCAGCAGCCAAGATAGACAGGGACGTCAAAAACTGTTTTTT.

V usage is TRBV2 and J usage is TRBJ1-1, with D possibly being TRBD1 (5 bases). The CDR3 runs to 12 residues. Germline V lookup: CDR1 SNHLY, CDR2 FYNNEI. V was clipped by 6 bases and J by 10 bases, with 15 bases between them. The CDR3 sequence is CASRGRQSGAFF. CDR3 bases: TGTGCCAGCAGGGGGAGACAGTCTGGAGCTTTCTTT.

The CDR3 nucleotides read TGTGCCAGCAGCCATTCGGGGGGCTACGAGCAGTACTTC. Protein: CASSHSGGYEQYF. The chain couples TRBV3-1 (or the pseudogene TRBV3-2) to TRBJ2-7, with TRBD2 identical over 7 bases. V was clipped by 3 bases and J by 3 bases; unmatched bases: 2. Germline V gene lookup returns CDR1 LGHDT and CDR2 YNNKEL (reference sequence). This CDR3 comprises 13 residues.

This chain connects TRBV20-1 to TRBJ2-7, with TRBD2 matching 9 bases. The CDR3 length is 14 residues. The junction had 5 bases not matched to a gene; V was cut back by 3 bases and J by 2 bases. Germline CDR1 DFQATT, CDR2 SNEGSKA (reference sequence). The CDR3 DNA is TGCAGTGCTAGTCCTAGCGGGGATACCTACGAGCAGTACTTC. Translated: CSASPSGDTYEQYF.

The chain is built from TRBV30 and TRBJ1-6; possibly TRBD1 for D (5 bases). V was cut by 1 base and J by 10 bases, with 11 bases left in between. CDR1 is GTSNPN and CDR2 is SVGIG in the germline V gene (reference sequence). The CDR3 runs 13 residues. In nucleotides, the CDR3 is TGTGCCTGGAGTGCCAACCGGGGGTCACCCCTCCACTTT. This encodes CAWSANRGSPLHF.

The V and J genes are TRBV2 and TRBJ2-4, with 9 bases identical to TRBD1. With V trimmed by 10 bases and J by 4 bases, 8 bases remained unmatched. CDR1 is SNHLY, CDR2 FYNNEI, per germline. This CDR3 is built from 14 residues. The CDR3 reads CATRGGTGKNIQYF. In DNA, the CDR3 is TGTGCCACAAGGGGTGGGACAGGGAAAAACATTCAGTACTTC.